This record looks at one T cell receptor (beta chain) sequence and its context. Its antigen target is currently unknown. Base qualities are missing; no much larger clone stands one base away. The healthy controls were 37 blood donors, and the buffy coats of these donors were supplied by the Finnish Red Cross blood service. All TCR-sequenced material derived from peripheral blood: patient blood samples and healthy donor buffy coats. Ficoll-Hypaque gradient centrifugation was used to isolate peripheral blood mononuclear cells. CD4+ cells were purified magnetically from the buffy coats of healthy controls. The Gentra Puregene Cell and Tissue kit was used to extract genomic DNA, and a Qubit 2.0 fluorometer was used to measure the amount of genomic DNA. The immunoSEQ assay at survey resolution was used to sequence TCRbeta rearrangements from genomic DNA. Per the original workflow: In the TCR sequencing data, the smallest productive clonotype frequency that could be detected was 2.59 x 10-5. Only productive TCRbeta rearrangements, defined as complete and in-frame sequences, were included in the analyses. Clonality for each sample was calculated as Simpson clonality in the immunoSEQ Analyzer version 3.0. Clones were binned by frequency as very rare, small, medium, large (1-20%) or hyperexpanded (>20%). Generation probabilities were estimated with OLGA 1.2.3, V-gene circos plots were made with VDJtools, specificities were looked up in VDJdb, and CDR3 motifs were identified with GLIPH. Entries here come from immuneACCESS through TCRdb and include only in-frame sequences with V and J called. Some clones fail to appear in such tables; in the studies checked, an unresolved V gene covers under half of the shortfall, and the cause of the remainder is unknown. V, J and clone size are taken as reported in that table, and D and trimming were inferred from the DNA itself. The sample has more than 25,000 clones on record, roughly 79% of them singletons. Less than 1.3% of the sample is held by the ten biggest clonotypes.

The sample belongs to a study of STAT5B mutations in CD4+ large granular lymphocyte leukemia (dated by TCRdb to about 2022). Study-wide context: Among healthy controls, the CDR3 'QG' motif was associated with a particular HLA allele. The TCRbeta repertoires of CD4+ T-cell large granular lymphocyte leukemia patients were compared with the TCRbeta repertoires of healthy blood donors. Flow cytometry on FACSCanto II or FACSVerse showed that the purified fractions were more than 95% pure among lymphocytes.

Results the study describes overall, beyond this receptor: Enrichment of TRBV06-family usage was observed among the top patient clones (8/27) relative to healthy controls (2/35). Main leukemic clonotypes were private to each patient, although under 30% appeared at low frequency in other patients' non-leukemic repertoires. The data were not HLA-matched, and the relatively small sample size could explain the higher clonality seen in CD4+ compared with CD8+ T-LGLL. Greater clonality appeared to be present in CD4-sorted patient repertoires than in healthy CD4+ repertoires, and the difference was retained after the putative leukemic clones were removed.

CDR1 MDHEN and CDR2 SYDVKM are derived from the germline V gene. The CDR3 holds 15 amino acids from the cysteine to the phenylalanine. The sequence is cut down to CDR3 DNA, 45 bases in frame from base 1. V and J are truncated by 6 bases and 9 bases respectively, leaving an intervening sequence of 18 bases. The V and J segments used are TRBV28 and TRBJ1-6; TRBD1 is possibly the D segment (5 matching bases). The sequenced material came from CD4+ T cells from blood buffy coats. The receptor was derived from a human donor in good health. The DNA reads TGTGCCAGCAGGGTGCGCGTGGGGCTCAGTTCACCCCTCCACTTT. Its translation is CASRVRVGLSSPLHF.